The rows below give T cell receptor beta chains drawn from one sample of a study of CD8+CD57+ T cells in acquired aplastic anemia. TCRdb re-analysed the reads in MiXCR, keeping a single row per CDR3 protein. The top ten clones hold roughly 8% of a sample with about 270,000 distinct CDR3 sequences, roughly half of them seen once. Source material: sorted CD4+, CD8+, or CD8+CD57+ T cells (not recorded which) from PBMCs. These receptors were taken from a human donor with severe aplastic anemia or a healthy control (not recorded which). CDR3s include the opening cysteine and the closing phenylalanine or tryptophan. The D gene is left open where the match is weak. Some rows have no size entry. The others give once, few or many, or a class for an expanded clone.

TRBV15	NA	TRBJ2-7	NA	TGTGCCACCGAGAACGACTTCTCCTACGAGCAGTACTTC	CATENDFSYEQYF
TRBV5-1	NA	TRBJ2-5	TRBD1	TGTGCCAGCTGGGACAGGGCGAGAGAGACCCAGTACTTC	CASWDRARETQYF
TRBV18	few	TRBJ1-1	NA	TGTGCCAGCTCACTGGGTATGGAGGACACTGAAGCTTTCTTT	CASSLGMEDTEAFF
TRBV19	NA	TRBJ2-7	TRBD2	TGTGCCAGTAGAACTAGCGGAACCTACGAGCAGTACTTC	CASRTSGTYEQYF
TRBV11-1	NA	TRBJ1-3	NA	TGTGCCAGCAGCCAGGGATATGGAAACACCATATATTTT	CASSQGYGNTIYF
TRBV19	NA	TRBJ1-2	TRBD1	TGTGCCAGTAGTATCAAAGGTTGGGACAGTGAGGGATATGGCTACACCTTC	CASSIKGWDSEGYGYTF
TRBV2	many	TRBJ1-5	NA	TGTGCCAGCAGTGGCCCGACAGTAACTAGCAATCAGCCCCAGCATTTT	CASSGPTVTSNQPQHF
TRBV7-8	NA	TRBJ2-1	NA	TGTGCCAGCTCAACGAGGCTGCGCGGCGAGCAGTTCTTC	CASSTRLRGEQFF
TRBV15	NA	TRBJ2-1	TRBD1	TGTGCCACCAGCAGAGATTTAAAGGCAGGGGGTTTAATATACAATGAGCAGTTCTTC	CATSRDLKAGGLIYNEQFF
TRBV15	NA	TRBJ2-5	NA	TGTGCCACCAGCAGAGGCCAGAGAGACAACCAAGAGACCCAGTACTTC	CATSRGQRDNQETQYF
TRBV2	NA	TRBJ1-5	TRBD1	TGTGCCAGCAGCTGGGACAGGGCGAGGGGGGATCAGCCCCAGCATTTT	CASSWDRARGDQPQHF
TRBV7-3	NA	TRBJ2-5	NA	TGTGCAAGGCATGTCGACGCCCAAGAGACCCAGTACTTC	CARHVDAQETQYF
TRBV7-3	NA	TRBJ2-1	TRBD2	TGTGCCAGCAGCCATGGGACTAGTAGTAATGAGCAGTTCTTC	CASSHGTSSNEQFF
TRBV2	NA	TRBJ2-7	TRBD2	TGTGCCAGCAGCCAGGGCGGGACTAGCGGGGGGGCCACCCCCTACGAGCAGTACTTC	CASSQGGTSGGATPYEQYF
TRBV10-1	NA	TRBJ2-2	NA	TGCGCCAGCAGCGGCCCCCAGGGCAGCGGCTGGGAGCTGTTTTTT	CASSGPQGSGWELFF
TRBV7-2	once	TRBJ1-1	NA	TGTGCCAGCAGCTTGGCAGTCGGCAGTAACACTGAAGCTTTCTTT	CASSLAVGSNTEAFF
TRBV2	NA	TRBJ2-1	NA	TGTGCCAGTAGACAGGTGTGGGACGAAGAGACCCAGCACTTC	CASRQVWDEETQHF
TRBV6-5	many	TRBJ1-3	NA	TGTGCCAGCAGTTACTCTGCTCTCCGCGGGAGAAGAAACACCATATATTTT	CASSYSALRGRRNTIYF
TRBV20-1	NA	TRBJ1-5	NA	TGCAGTGTCGGACATAGTTATAGCAATCAGCCCCAGCATTTT	CSVGHSYSNQPQHF
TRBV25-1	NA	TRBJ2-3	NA	TGTGCCAGCAGTGATATAGGGGATGCGGATAAGCAGTATTTT	CASSDIGDADKQYF
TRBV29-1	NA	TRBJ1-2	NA	TGCAGCGCTGCGACTTCTCAATCCTATGGCTACACCTTC	CSAATSQSYGYTF
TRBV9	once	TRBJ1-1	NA	TGTGCCAGCAGCGTAGCCCCGGAGAGCACTGAAGCTTTCTTT	CASSVAPESTEAFF
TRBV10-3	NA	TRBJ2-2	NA	TGTGCCATCACCGAGCGGTTACTACCGGGATCGAACACCGGGGAGCTGTTTTTT	CAITERLLPGSNTGELFF
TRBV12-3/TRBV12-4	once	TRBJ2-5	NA	TGTGCCAGCAGTTTAGGGGTAACAGATACGCAGTACTTC	CASSLGVTDTQYF
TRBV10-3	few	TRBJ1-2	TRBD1	TGTGCCATCAGTCAGACAGGGGGCGACTATGGCTACACCTTC	CAISQTGGDYGYTF
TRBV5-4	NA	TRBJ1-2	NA	TGTGCCAGCAGCTTGGAGTTAGCAGGGCGAGACTATGGCTACACCTTC	CASSLELAGRDYGYTF
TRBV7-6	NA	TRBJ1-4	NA	TGTGCCAGCAACTTAGCTCCACAGGGTCCAGCGGCTGAAAAACTGTTTTTT	CASNLAPQGPAAEKLFF
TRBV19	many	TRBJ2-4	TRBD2	TGTGCCAGTAGTATAGACGGGCGGACTAGCGGGCCTCCCGGCAAAAACATTCAGTACTTC	CASSIDGRTSGPPGKNIQYF
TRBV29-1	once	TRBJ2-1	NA	TGCAGCGTAGTTGGCAAAGGAACAGTTCTATACAATGAGCAGTTCTTC	CSVVGKGTVLYNEQFF
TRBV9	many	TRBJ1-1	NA	TGTGCCAGCAGCGTAGCTCCTGCCCGAGACACTGAAGCTTTCTTT	CASSVAPARDTEAFF
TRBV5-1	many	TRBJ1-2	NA	TGCGCCAGCACCCTGGGATCTGGCACCCCTTCTAACTATGGCTACACCTTC	CASTLGSGTPSNYGYTF
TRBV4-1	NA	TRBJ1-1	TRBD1	TGCGCCAGCAGCCAAGAGCCGAAAGGGGGCGGCACTGAAGCTTTCTTT	CASSQEPKGGGTEAFF
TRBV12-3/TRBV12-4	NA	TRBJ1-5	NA	TGTGCCAGCAGCTTATTTTTGGGGGGGAATCAGCCCCAGCATTTT	CASSLFLGGNQPQHF
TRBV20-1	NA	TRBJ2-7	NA	TGCAGTGCTAGAGCGGTTCCTCAGGGTTTCTACGAGCAGTACTTC	CSARAVPQGFYEQYF
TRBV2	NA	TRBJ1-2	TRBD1	TGTGCCAGCAGTCCACAGGGGTCCGAGGGCTACACCTTC	CASSPQGSEGYTF
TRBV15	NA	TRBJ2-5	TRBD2	TGTGCCACCAGCAGAGATCTCGCTAGACTAGCGGGAGTCCAAGAGACCCAGTACTTC	CATSRDLARLAGVQETQYF
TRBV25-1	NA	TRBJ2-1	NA	TGTGCCACCATGAGGGGTGATGAGCAGTTCTTC	CATMRGDEQFF
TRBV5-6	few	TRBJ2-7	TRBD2	TGTGCCAGCACCAACCCCGGGGGGGAAGGGCAGTACTTC	CASTNPGGEGQYF
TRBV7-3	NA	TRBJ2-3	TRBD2	TGTGCCAGCAGACCCGGGACTAGCGGGAGGGCGGATACGCAGTATTTT	CASRPGTSGRADTQYF
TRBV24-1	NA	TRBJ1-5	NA	TGTGCCACCAGTGAGCTCGGACAGAAGTGGAAGCCCCAGCATTTT	CATSELGQKWKPQHF
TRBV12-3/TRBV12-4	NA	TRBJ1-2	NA	TGTGCCAGCAGTTACGTGGAGGGTTCCTATGGCTACACCTTC	CASSYVEGSYGYTF
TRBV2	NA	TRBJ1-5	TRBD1	TGTGCCAGCAGCGACACAGGGGGGGCTCAGCCCCAGCATTTT	CASSDTGGAQPQHF
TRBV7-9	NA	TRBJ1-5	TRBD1	TGTGCCAGCAGTCGACAGGGGTGGACCAATCAGCCCCAGCATTTT	CASSRQGWTNQPQHF
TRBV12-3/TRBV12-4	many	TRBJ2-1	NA	TGTGCCAGCTCCGATTGGACTATGAACAATGAGCAGTTCTTC	CASSDWTMNNEQFF
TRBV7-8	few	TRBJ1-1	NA	TGTGCCAGCAGCTTGATCAGGGACACTGAAGCTTTCTTT	CASSLIRDTEAFF
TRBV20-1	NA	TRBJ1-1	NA	TGCAGTGCTAGAACCCGATTGGAAGGCACTGAAGCTTTCTTT	CSARTRLEGTEAFF
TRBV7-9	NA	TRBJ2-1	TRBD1	TGTGCCAGCAGCTTCGGCCAGGGGGCTTACAATGAGCAGTTCTTC	CASSFGQGAYNEQFF
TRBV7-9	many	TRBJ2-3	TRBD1	TGTGCCAGCAGCGAGGCAGGGGGCAAGCAAGGAGATACGCAGTATTTT	CASSEAGGKQGDTQYF
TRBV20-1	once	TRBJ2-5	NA	TGCAGTGCTAGGGCCTATCCGGTGGAGACCCAGTACTTC	CSARAYPVETQYF
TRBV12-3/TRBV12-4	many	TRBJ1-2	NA	TGTGCCAGCAGTTTTAGAAAGAGGGGCGGCTACACCTTC	CASSFRKRGGYTF
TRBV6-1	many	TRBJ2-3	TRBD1	TGTGCCAGCAGCGGGACAGGGGATTTTACAGATACGCAGTATTTT	CASSGTGDFTDTQYF
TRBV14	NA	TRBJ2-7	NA	TGTGCCAGCAGCCAAGTGGACACCTACGAGCAGTACTTC	CASSQVDTYEQYF
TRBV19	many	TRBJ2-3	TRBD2	TGTGCCAGCTCAGCGGGGGGGCATTCAGATACGCAGTATTTT	CASSAGGHSDTQYF
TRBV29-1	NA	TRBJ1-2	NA	TGCAGCGCAAGGGACACCTATGGCTACACCTTC	CSARDTYGYTF
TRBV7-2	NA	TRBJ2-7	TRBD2	TGTGCCAGCAGGCCCACTAGCGGGGGTTCCTACGAGCAGTACTTC	CASRPTSGGSYEQYF